Listed here are 10 T cell receptor beta chains from one sample, sequenced in a study of cytomegalovirus exposure and HLA in healthy donors (dated by TCRdb to 2015 to 2018). The library relied on the immunoSEQ multiplex PCR assay. The immuneACCESS repertoire file appears here via TCRdb, limited to in-frame rearrangements. These files lack a portion of the clones; in checked studies, under half of the deficit traces to unresolved V genes, and the cause of the others is not known. The sample table shows about 330,000 clones, and roughly 89% are seen once. The ten largest account for around 0.84% of the sample. Sequencing was done on a sample of PBMCs. The receptors derive from a young woman in good health and CMV-seronegative.

The CDR3 bases are TGCGCCAGCAGGCAAGCGGGAGTGACAGATACGCAGTATTTT. The encoded protein is CASRQAGVTDTQYF. The chain links TRBV5-1 to TRBJ2-3, with 8 bases that match TRBD2. Germline-derived CDR1 and CDR2 are SGHRS and YFSETQ. V lost 5 bases, J lost 3 bases, and 5 bases stayed unmatched. The CDR3 is 14 amino acids.

The rearrangement links TRBV29-1 to TRBJ1-3; D unresolved. Germline V gives CDR1 SQVTM, CDR2 ANQGSEA. This CDR3 region has 13 residues. Trimming stripped 1 base from V and 0 bases from J, with 4 bases between. The CDR3 nucleotides read TGCAGCGTTGAAGGTCTCTCTGGAAACACCATATATTTT. It translates to CSVEGLSGNTIYF.

This chain links TRBV29-1 with TRBJ2-7, with D maybe TRBD1 (5 bases). From germline, CDR1 is SQVTM and CDR2 ANQGSEA. Trimming left V 1 base short and J 0 bases short, with 13 bases between. The CDR3 covers 15 residues. This CDR3 reads CSVEVGQSFSYEQYF. CDR3 nucleotides: TGCAGCGTTGAAGTGGGGCAGTCCTTCTCCTACGAGCAGTACTTC.

The V call is TRBV19, the J call TRBJ2-7, with 9 bases aligning to TRBD1. V was clipped by 10 bases and J by 3 bases; unmatched bases: 7. Germline V CDR1 and CDR2: LNHDA, SQIVND (reference sequence). The CDR3 totals 13 residues. This CDR3 is CATRQGQGYEQYF. For the CDR3, the DNA is TGTGCCACCCGGCAGGGACAGGGCTACGAGCAGTACTTC.

The chain links TRBV11-1 to TRBJ2-1; D ambiguous. CDR3 length: 14 amino acids. Germline CDR1 and CDR2: SGHAT and FQDESV (reference sequence). V was cut by 3 bases and J by 4 bases, with 10 bases left in between. CDR3 in amino acids: CASSFGQPYNEQFF. As DNA, the CDR3 is TGTGCCAGCAGCTTTGGGCAGCCATACAATGAGCAGTTCTTC.

This clone was found once. This chain connects TRBV10-3 to TRBJ2-2; perhaps TRBD2 as D (7 bases). The CDR3 has 16 residues. Germline V gene lookup returns CDR1 ENHRY and CDR2 SYGVKD. Trimming took off 6 bases at V and 4 bases at J, with 18 bases between the two ends. CDR3 residues: CAISERDISATGELFF. The CDR3 DNA reads TGTGCCATCAGCGAGCGGGACATCAGCGCCACCGGGGAGCTGTTTTTT.

This chain connects TRBV5-1 to TRBJ2-1, with TRBD2 matching 7 bases. Germline trimming cut 1 base from V and 6 bases from J; bases unmatched to any gene: 4. Germline CDR1 reads SGHRS; CDR2 reads YFSETQ. There are 14 residues in the CDR3. The CDR3 loop is CASSLRLAANEQFF. CDR3 DNA: TGCGCCAGCAGCTTGAGGCTAGCGGCCAATGAGCAGTTCTTC.

The V call is TRBV25-1, the J call TRBJ2-1; 11 bases are a match to TRBD2. Germline V CDR1 and CDR2: MGHDK, SYGVNS. V gave up 5 bases and J gave up 7 bases; unmatched junction bases: 7. The CDR3 runs 15 residues. CDR3 sequence reads: CASSLLAGEHNEQFF. The CDR3, as DNA: TGTGCCAGCAGTTTACTAGCGGGAGAACATAATGAGCAGTTCTTC.

V usage is TRBV6-5 and J usage is TRBJ2-7, with TRBD1 as a possible D gene (6 bases). This CDR3 contains 16 residues. Germline-derived CDR1 and CDR2 are MNHEY and SVGAGI. V dropped 0 bases and J dropped 0 bases, with 12 bases sitting between them. The CDR3 here is CASSYSGGQSSYEQYF. CDR3 nucleotides: TGTGCCAGCAGTTACTCTGGCGGACAGAGCTCCTACGAGCAGTACTTC.

The V and J genes are TRBV5-1 and TRBJ1-1, with a tentative D call TRBD1 (5 bases). The germline CDR1 and CDR2 sequences are SGHRS and YFSETQ. The V end lost 4 bases, the J end lost 5 bases, and 18 bases lay between the germline ends. This CDR3 region has 15 residues. CDR3 loop: CASSPFGTQDTEAFF. CDR3 DNA: TGCGCCAGCAGCCCATTCGGGACTCAAGATACTGAAGCTTTCTTT.